This TCR beta chain was observed in a study of blood T cells in healthy people across ages. Study summary: Capturing about one barcoded beta molecule per two T cells was achieved by template switching.

In germline, CDR1 is MRHNA, CDR2 SNTAGT. V gave up 3 bases and J gave up 1 base, with 12 bases separating them. The length of the CDR3 is 15 residues. As for this clonotype: The antigen remains undetermined.

A minimum of 6 micrograms of total RNA was extracted per sample. Study-wide results and caveats: Measured against age, TCR beta diversity per million T cells decreased in a roughly linear manner. Whereas aged donors had fewer naive CD4+ cells, long-lived donors had more of them and higher diversity.

Through a sample-barcoded 5' primer and a J-beta primer mix, a second PCR was run for roughly 7 to 12 cycles. Via MiXCR, TCRdb re-called the 5' RACE reads, giving one row per CDR3 protein. The sample shows fewer than 1,200,000 distinct CDR3 sequences, approximately 26% of them seen only once. The sample was also linked to a second study, of T cells of mothers and their children.

The TCR originated in a girl aged 2 to 10 in good health. The sample comprised blood. The rearrangement links TRBV6-4 to TRBJ1-1; unclear D gene. This CDR3 is CASSESIMGNTEAFF. CDR3 nucleotides: TGTGCCAGCAGTGAAAGTATTATGGGGAACACTGAAGCTTTCTTT.